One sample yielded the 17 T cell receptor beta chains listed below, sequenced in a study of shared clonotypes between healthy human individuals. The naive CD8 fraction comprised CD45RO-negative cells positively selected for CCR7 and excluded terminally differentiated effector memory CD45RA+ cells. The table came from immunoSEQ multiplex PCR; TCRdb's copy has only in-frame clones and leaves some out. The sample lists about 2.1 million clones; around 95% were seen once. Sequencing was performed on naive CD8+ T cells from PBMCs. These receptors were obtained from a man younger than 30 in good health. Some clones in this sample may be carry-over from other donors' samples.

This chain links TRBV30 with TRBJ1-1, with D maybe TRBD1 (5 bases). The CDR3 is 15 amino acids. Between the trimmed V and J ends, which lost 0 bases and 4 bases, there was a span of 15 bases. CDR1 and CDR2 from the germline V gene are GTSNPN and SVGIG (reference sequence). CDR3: CAWSVRGPGGTEAFF. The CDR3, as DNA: TGTGCCTGGAGTGTACGGGGACCCGGGGGCACTGAAGCTTTCTTT.

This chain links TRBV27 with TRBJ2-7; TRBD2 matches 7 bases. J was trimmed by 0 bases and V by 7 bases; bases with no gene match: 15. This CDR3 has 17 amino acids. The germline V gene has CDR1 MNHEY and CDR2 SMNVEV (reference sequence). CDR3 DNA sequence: TGTGCCAGCACCTCTTTGGGGGACGGGGGGATCTCCTACGAGCAGTACTTC. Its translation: CASTSLGDGGISYEQYF.

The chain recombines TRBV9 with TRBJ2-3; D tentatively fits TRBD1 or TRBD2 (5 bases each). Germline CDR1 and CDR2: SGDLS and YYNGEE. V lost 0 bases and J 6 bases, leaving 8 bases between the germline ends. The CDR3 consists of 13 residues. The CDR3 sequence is CASSVEWGDTQYF. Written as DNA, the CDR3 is TGTGCCAGCAGCGTAGAGTGGGGGGATACGCAGTATTTT.

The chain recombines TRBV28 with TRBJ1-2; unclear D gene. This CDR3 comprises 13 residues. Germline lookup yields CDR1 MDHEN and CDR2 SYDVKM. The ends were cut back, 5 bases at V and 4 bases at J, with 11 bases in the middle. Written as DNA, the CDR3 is TGTGCCAGCAGTCCCCTACTAAGCTATGGCTACACCTTC. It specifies CASSPLLSYGYTF.

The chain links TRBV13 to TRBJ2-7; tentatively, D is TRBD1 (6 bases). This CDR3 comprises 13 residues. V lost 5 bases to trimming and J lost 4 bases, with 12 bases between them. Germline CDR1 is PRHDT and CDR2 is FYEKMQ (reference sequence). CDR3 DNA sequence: TGTGCCAGCAGCCTGGGACATTTTTACGAGCAGTACTTC. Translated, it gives CASSLGHFYEQYF.

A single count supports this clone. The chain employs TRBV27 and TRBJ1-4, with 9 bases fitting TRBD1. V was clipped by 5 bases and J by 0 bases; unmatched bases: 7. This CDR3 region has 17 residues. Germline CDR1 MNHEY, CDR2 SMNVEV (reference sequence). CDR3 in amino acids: CASSITGGAATNEKLFF. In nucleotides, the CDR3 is TGTGCCAGCAGTATAACAGGGGGCGCAGCAACTAATGAAAAACTGTTTTTT.

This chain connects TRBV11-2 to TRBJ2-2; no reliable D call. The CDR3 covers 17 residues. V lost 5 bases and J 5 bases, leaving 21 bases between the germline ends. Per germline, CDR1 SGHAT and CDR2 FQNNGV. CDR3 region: CASSLRAQTASTGELFF. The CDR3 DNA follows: TGTGCCAGCAGCCTCCGGGCGCAGACGGCCTCAACCGGGGAGCTGTTTTTT. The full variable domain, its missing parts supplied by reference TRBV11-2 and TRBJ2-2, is EAGVAQSPRYKIIEKRQSVAFWCNPISGHATLYWYQQILGQGPKLLIQFQNNGVVDDSQLPKDRFSAERLKGVDSTLKIQPAKLEDSAVYLCASSLRAQTASTGELFFGEGSRLTVL.

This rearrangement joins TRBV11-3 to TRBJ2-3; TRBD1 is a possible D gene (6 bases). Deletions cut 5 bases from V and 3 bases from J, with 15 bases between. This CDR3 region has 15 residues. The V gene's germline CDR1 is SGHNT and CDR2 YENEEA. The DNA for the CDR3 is TGTGCCAGCAGCCCACAGGGCGGAAGGACAGATACGCAGTATTTT. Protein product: CASSPQGGRTDTQYF.

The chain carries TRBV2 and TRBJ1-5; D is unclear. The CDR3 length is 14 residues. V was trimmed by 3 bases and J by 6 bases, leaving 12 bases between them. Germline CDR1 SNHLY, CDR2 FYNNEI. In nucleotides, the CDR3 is TGTGCCAGCAGTGACATCCAACCTGGTCAGCCCCAGCATTTT. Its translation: CASSDIQPGQPQHF.

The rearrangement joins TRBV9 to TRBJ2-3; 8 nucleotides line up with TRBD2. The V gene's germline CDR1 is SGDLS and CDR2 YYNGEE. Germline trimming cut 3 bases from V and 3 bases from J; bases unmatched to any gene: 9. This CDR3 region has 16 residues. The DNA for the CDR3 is TGTGCCAGCAGCGGGAATCAGCGGGAGTGGACAGATACGCAGTATTTT. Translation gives CASSGNQREWTDTQYF.

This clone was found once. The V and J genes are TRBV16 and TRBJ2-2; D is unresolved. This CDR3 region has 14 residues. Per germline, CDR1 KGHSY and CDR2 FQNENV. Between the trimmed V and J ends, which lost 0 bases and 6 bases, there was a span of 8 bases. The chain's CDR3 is CASSQSGSAGELFF. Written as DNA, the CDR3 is TGTGCCAGCAGCCAATCCGGGTCGGCCGGGGAGCTGTTTTTT.

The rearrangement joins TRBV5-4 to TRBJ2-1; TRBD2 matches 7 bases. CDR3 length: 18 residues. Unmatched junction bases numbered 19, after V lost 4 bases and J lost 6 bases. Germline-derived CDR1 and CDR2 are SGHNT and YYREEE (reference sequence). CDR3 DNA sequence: TGTGCCAGCAGCCCCGGGACGGGGAGGTTGGCGGGAGTCAATGAGCAGTTCTTC. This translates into CASSPGTGRLAGVNEQFF.

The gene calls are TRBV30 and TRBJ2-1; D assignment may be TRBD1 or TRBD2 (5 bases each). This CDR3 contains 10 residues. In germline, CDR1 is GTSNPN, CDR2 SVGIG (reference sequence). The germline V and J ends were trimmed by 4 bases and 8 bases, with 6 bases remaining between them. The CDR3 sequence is CAWTGHEQFF. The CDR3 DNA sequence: TGTGCCTGGACGGGGCATGAGCAGTTCTTC.

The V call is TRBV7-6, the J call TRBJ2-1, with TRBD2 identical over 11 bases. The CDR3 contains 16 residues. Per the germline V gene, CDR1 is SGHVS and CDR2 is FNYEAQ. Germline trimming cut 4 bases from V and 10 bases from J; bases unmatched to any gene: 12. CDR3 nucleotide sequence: TGTGCCAGCAGCTCGTGGACTAGCGGGTCCCGTTTCGAGCAGTTCTTC. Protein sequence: CASSSWTSGSRFEQFF.

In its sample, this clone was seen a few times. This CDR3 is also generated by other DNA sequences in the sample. The CDR3 DNA reads TGTGCCAGCAGCGTGGCAGGGAGCTCTGGAAACACCATATATTTT. Its protein is CASSVAGSSGNTIYF. The chain has TRBV9 and TRBJ1-3; D is possibly TRBD1 (5 bases). The V and J ends lost 2 bases and 0 bases respectively, with 9 bases between them. The CDR3 has 15 amino acids. Germline V lookup: CDR1 SGDLS, CDR2 YYNGEE. Full variable domain (outside the CDR3, taken from reference TRBV9 and TRBJ1-3): DSGVTQTPKHLITATGQRVTLRCSPRSGDLSVYWYQQSLDQGLQFLIQYYNGEERAKGNILERFSAQQFPDLHSELNLSSLELGDSALYFCASSVAGSSGNTIYFGEGSWLTVV.

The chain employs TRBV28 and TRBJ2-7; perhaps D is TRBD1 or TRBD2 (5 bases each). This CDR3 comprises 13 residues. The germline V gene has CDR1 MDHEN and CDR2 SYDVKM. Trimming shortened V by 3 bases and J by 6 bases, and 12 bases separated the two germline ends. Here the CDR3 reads CASSFGAGREQYF. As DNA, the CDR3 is TGTGCCAGCAGTTTCGGGGCAGGGCGCGAGCAGTACTTC.

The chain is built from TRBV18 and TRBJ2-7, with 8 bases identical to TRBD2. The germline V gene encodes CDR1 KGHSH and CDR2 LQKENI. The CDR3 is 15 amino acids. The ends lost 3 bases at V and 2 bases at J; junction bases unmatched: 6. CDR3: CASSPNTSGAYEQYF. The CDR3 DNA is TGTGCCAGCTCACCTAATACTAGCGGCGCCTACGAGCAGTACTTC.